This is a list of T cell receptor beta chains from one sample in a study of blood T cell repertoires in COVID-19. Sequencing was performed with immunoSEQ multiplex PCR; in TCRdb, only in-frame clones are kept and a portion is missing. The data show 540,000 or so clones, with 70% to 90% seen just once and roughly 8.3% held by the top ten. The sequenced sample was peripheral blood. These TCRs come from a woman aged 50 to 60 with COVID-19, enrolled during active disease. Both conserved end residues are part of each CDR3. The D gene is left open where the match is weak. Clone sizes are given selectively: once, few, many, or a class where the clone is expanded.

clone_size | j_call | d_call | v_call | cdr3_aa | cdr3_nt
- | TRBJ2-3 | - | TRBV6-5 | CASSYPGTDTQYF | TGTGCCAGCAGTTACCCGGGGACAGATACGCAGTATTTT
- | TRBJ2-3 | - | TRBV2 | CASSEGGLGTQYF | TGTGCCAGCAGTGAAGGCGGCCTCGGCACGCAGTATTTT
once | TRBJ1-2 | TRBD1 | TRBV5-6 | CASSSDRGVTRHGYTF | TGTGCCAGCAGCTCGGACAGGGGGGTTACCCGGCATGGCTACACCTTC
- | TRBJ1-2 | - | TRBV6-2/TRBV6-3 | CASSRLLGVIYGYTF | TGTGCCAGCAGCCGCCTTCTGGGCGTCATCTATGGCTACACCTTC
- | TRBJ2-1 | - | TRBV10-3 | CAISEAGSRGSYNEQFF | TGTGCCATCAGTGAGGCGGGGTCTCGCGGCTCCTACAATGAGCAGTTCTTC
- | TRBJ1-3 | - | TRBV11-2 | CASRLSGADTIYF | TGTGCCAGCAGACTATCAGGGGCCGACACCATATATTTT
once | TRBJ1-1 | - | TRBV18 | CASSPMANTEAFF | TGTGCCAGCTCACCTATGGCGAACACTGAAGCTTTCTTT
- | TRBJ2-3 | - | TRBV2 | CATTPSPITDTQYF | TGTGCCACCACTCCTAGCCCGATCACAGATACGCAGTATTTT
- | TRBJ1-1 | - | TRBV5-1 | CASSLALVNTEAFF | TGCGCCAGCAGCTTGGCCCTAGTGAACACTGAAGCTTTCTTT
- | TRBJ1-4 | - | TRBV19 | CASSNSPNEKLFF | TGTGCCAGTAGTAACAGTCCAAATGAAAAACTGTTTTTT
- | TRBJ2-6 | TRBD1 | TRBV7-2 | CASSTDRVSGANVLTF | TGTGCCAGCAGCACGGACAGGGTTTCTGGGGCCAACGTCCTGACTTTC
- | TRBJ2-1 | TRBD2 | TRBV4-2 | CASSLTSARNEQFF | TGTGCCAGCAGCCTGACTAGCGCGCGGAATGAGCAGTTCTTC
- | TRBJ2-7 | - | TRBV2 | CASSEGPYEQYF | TGTGCCAGCAGTGAAGGGCCCTACGAGCAGTACTTC
- | TRBJ2-7 | TRBD2 | TRBV7-9 | CASEGTSGVGQYF | TGTGCCAGCGAGGGGACTAGCGGTGTAGGGCAGTACTTC
- | TRBJ1-6 | TRBD1 | TRBV18 | CASQGEVNNSPLHF | TGTGCCAGCCAGGGGGAGGTGAACAATTCACCCCTCCACTTT
- | TRBJ2-3 | - | TRBV10-2 | CASRGGPDTQYF | TGCGCCAGCAGAGGAGGTCCAGATACGCAGTATTTT
- | TRBJ1-2 | - | TRBV6-1 | CASSEVAVSSDGYTF | TGTGCCAGCAGTGAAGTGGCGGTATCGAGTGATGGCTACACCTTC
once | TRBJ1-1 | - | TRBV5-1 | CASSLNVGEGTEAFF | TGCGCCAGCAGCTTGAATGTTGGAGAAGGCACTGAAGCTTTCTTT
- | TRBJ1-2 | TRBD1 | TRBV4-1 | CASSLTARTGGDF | TGCGCCAGCAGCCTTACGGCCCGGACAGGGGGCGATTTC
once | TRBJ1-2 | TRBD1 | TRBV25-1 | CASREGTGGIYGYTF | TGTGCCAGCAGGGAAGGGACAGGGGGCATCTATGGCTACACCTTC
- | TRBJ1-1 | - | TRBV7-9 | CASSLDAEGGTEAFF | TGTGCCAGCAGCCTGGACGCGGAGGGTGGCACTGAAGCTTTCTTT
- | TRBJ2-3 | TRBD2 | TRBV27 | CASSLLAGGEDTQYF | TGTGCCAGCAGTTTGCTAGCGGGGGGGGAAGATACGCAGTATTTT
- | TRBJ2-3 | - | TRBV6-4 | CASSDAGKDSDTQYF | TGTGCCAGCAGTGATGCGGGGAAAGATTCAGATACGCAGTATTTT
- | TRBJ1-1 | TRBD1 | TRBV13 | CASSLGRTGNTEAFF | TGTGCCAGCAGCTTAGGCCGGACAGGAAACACTGAAGCTTTCTTT
- | TRBJ2-7 | TRBD1 | TRBV27 | CASRRQGPYEQYF | TGTGCCAGCAGGAGACAGGGCCCCTACGAGCAGTACTTC
- | TRBJ1-3 | - | TRBV6-1 | CASSEAPGPGNTIYF | TGTGCCAGCAGTGAAGCCCCAGGGCCTGGAAACACCATATATTTT
- | TRBJ1-4 | - | TRBV27 | CASSFTGGREKLFF | TGTGCCAGCAGTTTTACGGGGGGGAGAGAAAAACTGTTTTTT
few | TRBJ1-1 | - | TRBV5-1 | CASSPEAVNTEAFF | TGCGCCAGCAGCCCGGAGGCAGTGAACACTGAAGCTTTCTTT
- | TRBJ1-2 | - | TRBV19 | CARRGSNYGYTF | TGTGCCAGACGGGGTTCTAACTATGGCTACACCTTC
- | TRBJ1-2 | TRBD1 | TRBV2 | CASSGHRGHGYTF | TGTGCCAGCAGTGGACACAGGGGACATGGCTACACCTTC
- | TRBJ2-3 | - | TRBV5-8 | CASSLGRGWITSTDTQYF | TGTGCCAGCAGCTTAGGGCGGGGCTGGATTACTAGCACAGATACGCAGTATTTT
- | TRBJ2-3 | - | TRBV11-2 | CASSLGGGTDTQYF | TGTGCCAGCAGCTTAGGGGGAGGCACAGATACGCAGTATTTT
- | TRBJ1-2 | - | TRBV30 | CAWSGGPYGYTF | TGTGCCTGGAGCGGGGGGCCCTATGGCTACACCTTC
- | TRBJ1-5 | TRBD1 | TRBV19 | CASSTDRVEQPQHF | TGTGCCAGTAGTACGGACAGGGTAGAGCAGCCCCAGCATTTT
- | TRBJ1-6 | TRBD1 | TRBV5-4 | CASSSGGTNGSPLHF | TGTGCCAGCAGCTCAGGGGGGACGAACGGTTCACCCCTCCACTTT
once | TRBJ1-2 | - | TRBV13 | CASSLRVEGLGGYTF | TGTGCCAGCAGCTTACGAGTGGAGGGGCTAGGTGGCTACACCTTC
- | TRBJ2-1 | TRBD1 | TRBV6-5 | CAGGTGYNEQFF | TGTGCGGGCGGGACAGGCTACAATGAGCAGTTCTTC
once | TRBJ1-1 | TRBD1 | TRBV29-1 | CSVVTGAGNTEAFF | TGCAGCGTTGTAACAGGGGCGGGAAACACTGAAGCTTTCTTT
- | TRBJ2-7 | TRBD1 | TRBV27 | CASSAWDSPYEQYF | TGTGCCAGCAGTGCCTGGGACAGTCCTTACGAGCAGTACTTC
- | TRBJ2-5 | TRBD2 | TRBV7-2 | CASSLPRGGLGETQYF | TGTGCCAGCAGCTTACCCCGGGGGGGCCTGGGAGAGACCCAGTACTTC
- | TRBJ1-2 | - | TRBV6-5 | CASTRTAAGGASYTF | TGTGCCAGCACTCGGACGGCGGCGGGGGGGGCAAGCTACACCTTC
- | TRBJ1-3 | - | TRBV11-2 | CASRKPGGTSGNTIYF | TGTGCCAGCAGAAAGCCCGGGGGGACATCTGGAAACACCATATATTTT
- | TRBJ2-3 | - | TRBV10-1 | CASSEAGLDTQYF | TGCGCCAGCAGTGAGGCGGGGTTAGATACGCAGTATTTT
once | TRBJ1-1 | - | TRBV21-1 | CASSFRIQGQVSPNTEAFF | TGTGCCAGCAGCTTCCGGATTCAAGGACAGGTTTCACCGAACACTGAAGCTTTCTTT
once | TRBJ2-5 | - | TRBV5-6 | CASSSGETQYF | TGTGCCAGCAGCTCGGGAGAGACCCAGTACTTC
once | TRBJ2-2 | - | TRBV30 | CAWSVLGGELFF | TGTGCCTGGAGTGTACTAGGGGGGGAGCTGTTTTTT
- | TRBJ1-3 | - | TRBV10-1 | CASSDQVSTGNTIYF | TGCGCCAGCAGTGATCAGGTTTCGACTGGAAACACCATATATTTT
- | TRBJ2-1 | TRBD1 | TRBV27 | CASSTSTGPSYNEQFF | TGTGCCAGCAGTACCTCGACAGGGCCTTCCTACAATGAGCAGTTCTTC
- | TRBJ2-7 | - | TRBV28 | CASSFSPYEQYF | TGTGCCAGCAGTTTTAGCCCCTACGAGCAGTACTTC
- | TRBJ1-2 | TRBD1 | TRBV6-5 | CASSPRTGFDVGYTF | TGTGCCAGCAGCCCCAGGACAGGGTTTGATGTAGGCTACACCTTC
- | TRBJ2-7 | TRBD2 | TRBV4-2 | CASSQVVAGGEQYF | TGTGCCAGCAGCCAAGTTGTAGCGGGAGGCGAGCAGTACTTC
once | TRBJ1-1 | - | TRBV29-1 | CSVENSVFEAFF | TGCAGCGTAGAGAACTCGGTCTTTGAAGCTTTCTTT
- | TRBJ2-7 | TRBD1 | TRBV19 | CASSIRPGQTYEQYF | TGTGCCAGTAGTATCCGGCCGGGACAGACCTACGAGCAGTACTTC
- | TRBJ1-1 | - | TRBV6-5 | CASSPGGMNTEAFF | TGTGCCAGCAGCCCGGGAGGGATGAACACTGAAGCTTTCTTT
- | TRBJ2-7 | - | TRBV28 | CASSVPYEQYF | TGTGCCAGCAGCGTCCCCTACGAGCAGTACTTC
few | TRBJ1-2 | TRBD1 | TRBV19 | CASSPQGVGGYTF | TGTGCCAGTAGTCCTCAGGGGGTTGGGGGCTACACCTTC
- | TRBJ1-5 | TRBD1 | TRBV19 | CASSIPHDRGGGNQPQHF | TGTGCCAGTAGTATTCCACATGACAGGGGAGGAGGCAATCAGCCCCAGCATTTT